This T cell receptor delta chain was profiled in a study of human gamma delta and Vdelta1 T cells. Study observations and caveats: Delta One T cells were reportedly polyclonal and broadly cytotoxic against acute myeloid leukemia.

About this clone: The antigen is unknown.

Trimming removed 3 bases from V and 0 bases from J, with 23 bases in between. Per germline, CDR1 TSWWSYY and CDR2 QGS. The CDR3 is 19 residues long. TCRdb redid clone calling on the PCR reads using CATT. This sample carries 6,200 or so delta-chain clones, 40% to 50% of them seen once, and the ten largest clones take about 9.4%. The chain carries TRDV1 and TRDJ1; weak D call: TRDD2 (5 bases). Sample: Vdelta1 gamma-delta T cells from blood grown in culture (DOT cells). This TCR derives from a human donor in good health. The CDR3 DNA sequence: TGTGCTCTTGGGGATCGGTTCCTCAGAGGGGCCTCGTACACCGATAAACTCATCTTT. This codes for CALGDRFLRGASYTDKLIF.